Listed below are T cell receptor beta chains from one sample, sequenced in a study of early T cells in non-severe SARS-CoV-2 infection. TCRdb fed the 5' RACE reads into MiXCR, producing one record per CDR3 protein. Among roughly 58,000 distinct CDR3 sequences listed, around a tenth were seen once. Sequencing was done on a sample of whole blood. The source of these receptors is an adult who was a healthcare worker with PCR-confirmed SARS-CoV-2 infection or an uninfected control (not recorded which). Both conserved end residues are part of each CDR3. A D gene is named only where the DNA matches it firmly. Some rows mark clone size as missing; the rest say once, few, many or name a class of expanded clone.

D gene: NA
clone size: NA
V gene: TRBV5-1
J gene: TRBJ2-2
CDR3 DNA: TGCGCCAGCAGCGAGGAAAGGGCCGGGGAGCTGTTTTTT
CDR3 protein: CASSEERAGELFF

D gene: NA
clone size: NA
V gene: TRBV5-6
J gene: TRBJ2-5
CDR3 DNA: TGTGCCAGCAGCTCTGCCGGGGGCCAAGAGACCCAGTACTTC
CDR3 protein: CASSSAGGQETQYF

D gene: NA
clone size: NA
V gene: TRBV12-3/TRBV12-4
J gene: TRBJ2-1
CDR3 DNA: TGTGCCAGCAGATTCTATGATGAGCAGTTCTTC
CDR3 protein: CASRFYDEQFF

D gene: TRBD1
clone size: NA
V gene: TRBV4-1
J gene: TRBJ1-4
CDR3 DNA: TGCGCCAGCAGCCAAGTAAACAGGGGGGAAAAACTGTTTTTT
CDR3 protein: CASSQVNRGEKLFF

D gene: TRBD1
clone size: NA
V gene: TRBV2
J gene: TRBJ2-3
CDR3 DNA: TGTGCCAGCTTGGGACAGGGGGGAGATACGCAGTATTTT
CDR3 protein: CASLGQGGDTQYF

D gene: NA
clone size: NA
V gene: TRBV20-1
J gene: TRBJ2-7
CDR3 DNA: TGCAGTGCTAGTGAGCTAGCTAGGTACGAGCAGTACTTC
CDR3 protein: CSASELARYEQYF

D gene: NA
clone size: NA
V gene: TRBV29-1
J gene: TRBJ1-2
CDR3 DNA: TGCAGCGTATTGAGAATGGGCTACACCTTC
CDR3 protein: CSVLRMGYTF

D gene: TRBD1
clone size: many
V gene: TRBV27
J gene: TRBJ1-5
CDR3 DNA: TGTGCCAGCAGTCCCCGAATAGACAGGGTCACAAATCAGCCCCAGCATTTT
CDR3 protein: CASSPRIDRVTNQPQHF

D gene: NA
clone size: many
V gene: TRBV7-7
J gene: TRBJ2-5
CDR3 DNA: TGTGCCAGCAGCTACTCCACCGGGACCGGAATAGAGACCCAGTACTTC
CDR3 protein: CASSYSTGTGIETQYF

D gene: NA
clone size: NA
V gene: TRBV28
J gene: TRBJ1-1
CDR3 DNA: TGCGCCAGCATTCGCCCGGGCGGGAACACTGAAGCTTTCTTT
CDR3 protein: CASIRPGGNTEAFF

D gene: TRBD1
clone size: many
V gene: TRBV28
J gene: TRBJ1-6
CDR3 DNA: TGTGCCAGCAGTTGGGACAGGGATAATTCACCCCTCCACTTT
CDR3 protein: CASSWDRDNSPLHF

D gene: NA
clone size: NA
V gene: TRBV12-3/TRBV12-4
J gene: TRBJ2-1
CDR3 DNA: TGTGCCAGCACCATTATTGACAATGAGCAGTTCTTC
CDR3 protein: CASTIIDNEQFF

D gene: NA
clone size: many
V gene: TRBV11-2
J gene: TRBJ2-3
CDR3 DNA: TGTGCCAGCAGCTTAGAGTATGGCCATCAAGCAGATACGCAGTATTTT
CDR3 protein: CASSLEYGHQADTQYF

D gene: NA
clone size: many
V gene: TRBV2
J gene: TRBJ1-2
CDR3 DNA: TGTGCCAGCAGCCCAGGGCCGACTAACTATGGCTACACCTTC
CDR3 protein: CASSPGPTNYGYTF

D gene: NA
clone size: many
V gene: TRBV12-3/TRBV12-4
J gene: TRBJ1-3
CDR3 DNA: TGTGCCAGCAGTTTAATGGGGTCTGGAAACACCATATATTTT
CDR3 protein: CASSLMGSGNTIYF

D gene: TRBD2
clone size: few
V gene: TRBV20-1
J gene: TRBJ2-1
CDR3 DNA: TGCAGTGCTATGATACTAGCGGGGGGGGCCTACAATGAGCAGTTCTTC
CDR3 protein: CSAMILAGGAYNEQFF

D gene: TRBD1
clone size: NA
V gene: TRBV10-3
J gene: TRBJ2-1
CDR3 DNA: TGTGCCATCAGTGAGCCGACAGGGGTGCGGCAGTTCTTC
CDR3 protein: CAISEPTGVRQFF